The present TCR beta chain was sequenced within a study of T cells in Graves' hyperthyroidism and ophthalmopathy. Unmatched junction bases numbered 5, after V lost 3 bases and J lost 3 bases. The germline CDR1 and CDR2 sequences are LNHDA and SQIVND (reference sequence). This CDR3 comprises 14 residues. From RNA transcripts, TCR beta CDR3 regions were amplified. TCR CDR3 regions were first amplified by RT-PCR with HTBI primers. TCRdb used MiXCR to reprocess the multiplex PCR reads, holding one entry per CDR3 protein. The sample has about 200,000 distinct CDR3 sequences; over 15% are singletons. Thyroid ultrasound, orbital computed tomography, clinical symptoms, and serum thyroxine and TRAb underpinned diagnoses.

V usage is TRBV19 and J usage is TRBJ2-7; 7 nucleotides align to TRBD1. The TCR sequence derives from a man aged 50-59 years with Graves' hyperthyroidism. Specimen: blood. In nucleotides, the CDR3 is TGTGCCAGTAGTATCGGGGACAGTCACTACGAGCAGTACTTC. Translating it yields CASSIGDSHYEQYF.